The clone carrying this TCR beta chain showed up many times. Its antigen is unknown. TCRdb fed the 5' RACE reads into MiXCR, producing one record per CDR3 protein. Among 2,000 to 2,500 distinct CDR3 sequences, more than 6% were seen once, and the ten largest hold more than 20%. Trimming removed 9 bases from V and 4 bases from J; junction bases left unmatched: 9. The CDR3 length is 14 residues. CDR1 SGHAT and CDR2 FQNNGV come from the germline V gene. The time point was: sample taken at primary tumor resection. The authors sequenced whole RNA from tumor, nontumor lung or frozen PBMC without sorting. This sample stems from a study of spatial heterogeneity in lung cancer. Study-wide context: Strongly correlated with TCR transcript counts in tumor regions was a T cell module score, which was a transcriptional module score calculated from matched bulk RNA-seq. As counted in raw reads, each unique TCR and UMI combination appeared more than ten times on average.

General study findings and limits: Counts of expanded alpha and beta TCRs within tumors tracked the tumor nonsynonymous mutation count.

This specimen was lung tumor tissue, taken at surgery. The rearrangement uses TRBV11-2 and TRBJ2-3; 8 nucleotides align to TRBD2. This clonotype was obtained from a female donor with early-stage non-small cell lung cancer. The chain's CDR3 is CASFSREGSDTQYF. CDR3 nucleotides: TGTGCCAGTTTTTCCCGGGAGGGATCAGATACGCAGTATTTT. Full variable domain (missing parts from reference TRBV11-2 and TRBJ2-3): EAGVAQSPRYKIIEKRQSVAFWCNPISGHATLYWYQQILGQGPKLLIQFQNNGVVDDSQLPKDRFSAERLKGVDSTLKIQPAKLEDSAVYLCASFSREGSDTQYFGPGTRLTVL.